This note documents a single TCR beta chain sequence. This entry belongs to a study of blood T cell repertoires in COVID-19. Study-level information: The United States, Italy and Spain supplied acute and convalescent COVID-19 samples. Sample material is recorded as cDNA or gDNA derived from T cells, B-cell-depleted T cells, or PBMCs.

Per the original data handling: Amplified reference gene primers provided the basis for estimating nucleated cell counts. Method: immunoSEQ multiplex PCR; TCRdb's copy keeps in-frame clones and lacks some. For V, J and clone size, that table is used; D and trimming come from the DNA. The sample lists about half a million clones; approximately 83% were seen once. CDR3 size: 15 residues. Trimming removed 3 bases from V and 1 base from J, with 10 bases in between. Germline-derived CDR1 and CDR2 are LNHDA and SQIVND (reference sequence). V gene TRBV19 combines with J gene TRBJ1-5, with a possible D match to TRBD1 (5 bases). This receptor was taken from a human donor in a cohort sampled during active COVID-19. Sequenced: peripheral blood. The CDR3 spells CASSIQGTSNQPQHF. In DNA form, the CDR3 reads TGTGCCAGTAGTATCCAGGGTACGAGCAATCAGCCCCAGCATTTT.